The 25 T cell receptor beta chains given below trace back to one sample, sequenced in a study of neurological immune-mediated disorders. TCRdb itself ran the 5' RACE reads through MiXCR, one entry per CDR3 protein. Of approximately 60,000 distinct CDR3 sequences listed, around 3.4% are singletons. Sequencing was carried out using PBMCs. These receptors were taken from a woman under 40 with multiple sclerosis.

The DNA for the CDR3 is TGTGCCAGCAGTCCATGGACAGGGTTAAGTGGCTACACCTTC. This codes for CASSPWTGLSGYTF. V usage is TRBV12-3 or TRBV12-4 and J usage is TRBJ1-2; 8 nucleotides align to TRBD1. V shed 5 bases, J shed 7 bases, and the junction held 9 bases outside the gene matches. CDR3 size: 14 residues.

At least ten counts were recorded for this clonotype. This chain connects TRBV6-1 to TRBJ1-5; D remains ambiguous. Germline loops: CDR1 MNHNS, CDR2 SASEGT. Trimming left V 5 bases short and J 5 bases short, with 10 bases between. The CDR3 sequence is 13 residues long. The CDR3 is CASSTEIDQPQHF. CDR3 nucleotide sequence: TGTGCCAGCAGTACAGAGATAGATCAGCCCCAGCATTTT.

This clonotype has a count of ten or more. J is TRBJ1-2 and V is TRBV5-1; TRBD1 is a possible D gene (6 bases). V gave up 4 bases and J gave up 8 bases, with 18 bases separating them. In germline, CDR1 is SGHRS, CDR2 YFSETQ. The CDR3 extends over 14 amino acids. CDR3 loop: CASSERTVPWGYTF. The CDR3 DNA reads as TGCGCCAGCAGCGAAAGGACAGTTCCGTGGGGCTACACCTTC.

Details on this clonotype: A read error may be the cause here, since a much bigger clone is one base away. The chain links TRBV9 to TRBJ2-3, with TRBD2 matching over 7 bases. J lost 0 bases, V lost 2 bases, and 3 bases had no gene match. The CDR3 length is 15 residues. Germline V CDR1 and CDR2: SGDLS, YYNGEE. CDR3 in amino acids: CASSVSSGSTDTQYF. In nucleotides, the CDR3 is TGTGCCAGCAGCGTCTCTAGCGGAAGCACAGATACGCAGTATTTT.

This clonotype was found many times. The chain is built from TRBV20-1 and TRBJ1-1; D is uncertain. V shed 5 bases and J shed 12 bases, with 22 bases lying between them. The CDR3 has 13 residues. Germline V CDR1 and CDR2: DFQATT, SNEGSKA (reference sequence). The CDR3: CSAAYLDGGRTFF. The CDR3 bases are TGCAGTGCTGCGTATCTTGATGGTGGGAGGACTTTCTTT.

This clonotype appeared many times. The chain joins TRBV5-1 to TRBJ2-2; D is undetermined. The CDR3 length is 15 residues. Germline lookup yields CDR1 SGHRS and CDR2 YFSETQ. With 2 bases removed from V and 6 bases from J, the gap between germline ends came to 14 bases. CDR3 nucleotide sequence: TGCGCCAGCAGCTTTAAGGTTCAAGGGTCCGGGGAGCTGTTTTTT. This gives the protein CASSFKVQGSGELFF.

This chain connects TRBV6-5 to TRBJ1-4; perhaps TRBD1 as D (5 bases). Germline V gene sequence: CDR1 MNHEY, CDR2 SVGAGI. The CDR3 spans 15 residues. Trimming pared 6 bases from V and 0 bases from J, leaving 11 bases between. CDR3 region: CASRLAGTTNEKLFF. The CDR3 DNA reads as TGTGCCAGCAGGTTGGCAGGGACAACTAATGAAAAACTGTTTTTT.

This chain uses TRBV29-1 with TRBJ2-1; 8 bases agree with TRBD2. V was pared by 2 bases and J by 10 bases, with 4 bases of the junction left unmatched. Germline lookup yields CDR1 SQVTM and CDR2 ANQGSEA. The CDR3 is 12 amino acids. CDR3 DNA sequence: TGCAGCGTTGAAAGAGGCGGGAGGGAGCAGTTCTTC. Translating it yields CSVERGGREQFF.

This clonotype was seen ten or more times. The chain combines TRBV4-1 with TRBJ1-1, with D possibly being TRBD1 (6 bases). CDR1 MGHRA and CDR2 YSYEKL come from the germline V gene. The CDR3 is 16 amino acids. Deletions cut 0 bases from V and 3 bases from J, with 14 bases between. CDR3 amino acids: CASSQEGTGRDTEAFF. In DNA, the CDR3 is TGCGCCAGCAGCCAAGAGGGTACAGGGAGGGACACTGAAGCTTTCTTT.

In this sample, this clonotype turned up many times. V and J are TRBV15 and TRBJ2-2; unclear D gene. Trimming took 3 bases from V and 6 from J, leaving 11 bases between them. This CDR3 region has 14 residues. The germline V gene has CDR1 LNHNV and CDR2 YYDKDF (reference sequence). For the CDR3, the DNA is TGTGCCACCAGCAGTTACCTGAATGCCGGGGAGCTGTTTTTT. Translation: CATSSYLNAGELFF.

This clonotype turned up a few times. V is TRBV3-1 and J is TRBJ2-3; TRBD2 aligns across 11 bases. V gave up 4 bases and J gave up 5 bases; unmatched junction bases: 5. Germline CDR1 reads LGHDT; CDR2 reads YNNKEL (reference sequence). The CDR3 loop spans 15 amino acids. CDR3: CASSLAGGPKDTQYF. DNA for the CDR3: TGTGCCAGCAGCCTAGCGGGAGGGCCAAAAGATACGCAGTATTTT.

This clonotype was counted at least ten times. The chain employs TRBV12-3 or TRBV12-4 and TRBJ2-2; no firm D call. Trimming left V 0 bases short and J 0 bases short, with 5 bases between. CDR3 length equals 15 residues. CDR3 in amino acids: CASSLATANTGELFF. Written as DNA, the CDR3 is TGTGCCAGCAGTTTAGCCACCGCGAACACCGGGGAGCTGTTTTTT.

This clonotype appeared many times. The chain links TRBV6-5 to TRBJ2-1; tentative D call: TRBD1 (6 bases). This CDR3 is built from 12 residues. Trimming took off 6 bases at V and 8 bases at J, with 11 bases between the two ends. CDR1 and CDR2 (germline): MNHEY, SVGAGI. The CDR3 spells CASSPRGDEQFF. CDR3 DNA sequence: TGTGCCAGCAGCCCCAGGGGCGATGAGCAGTTCTTC.

The sample holds many counts of this clonotype. J is TRBJ1-5 and V is TRBV20-1; 7 bases are shared with TRBD1. With V trimmed by 6 bases and J by 3 bases, 17 bases remained unmatched. The CDR3 consists of 17 residues. Germline V gene data show CDR1 as DFQATT and CDR2 as SNEGSKA (reference sequence). CDR3 sequence (DNA): TGCAGTGCCACAGATGCGGGGAGGGGGCGAAACAATCAGCCCCAGCATTTT. Amino acids: CSATDAGRGRNNQPQHF.

The V and J genes are TRBV5-1 and TRBJ2-2, with D perhaps given as TRBD1 or TRBD2 (5 bases each). V was cut by 2 bases and J by 5 bases, with 13 bases left in between. Germline lookup yields CDR1 SGHRS and CDR2 YFSETQ. The CDR3 has 15 residues. CDR3 coding DNA: TGCGCCAGCAGCTTTTTTGGGACCGAAACCGGGGAGCTGTTTTTT. Its translation is CASSFFGTETGELFF.

In its sample, this clonotype was seen many times. This rearrangement joins TRBV28 to TRBJ2-1; D might be TRBD1 or TRBD2, each matching 5 bases. This CDR3 region has 16 residues. Germline V CDR1 and CDR2: MDHEN, SYDVKM. The V gene lost 1 base and the J gene lost 3 bases, with 13 bases spanning the gap. The CDR3 DNA sequence: TGTGCCAGCAGTTTATCGGGACCGAGCTACTACAATGAGCAGTTCTTC. This sequence encodes CASSLSGPSYYNEQFF.

This clonotype has at least ten counts. The chain has TRBV15 and TRBJ2-1, with 7 bases lining up with TRBD2. The junction had 5 bases not matched to a gene; V was cut back by 0 bases and J by 0 bases. CDR1 is LNHNV and CDR2 is YYDKDF in the germline V gene (reference sequence). CDR3 length equals 17 residues. The chain's CDR3 is CATSRDPPSGSYNEQFF. CDR3 DNA: TGTGCCACCAGCAGAGATCCGCCTAGCGGCTCCTACAATGAGCAGTTCTTC.

This clonotype was seen repeatedly, ten times or more. The rearrangement links TRBV20-1 to TRBJ2-5; 12 nucleotides agree with TRBD2. The CDR3 is 15 amino acids. The germline V gene encodes CDR1 DFQATT and CDR2 SNEGSKA (reference sequence). Trimming took 0 bases from V and 7 from J; bases not matched to a gene: 6. The CDR3 coding sequence is TGCAGTGCTAGAGATCGCCGGACTAGCGGGACGACCCAGTACTTC. The encoded protein is CSARDRRTSGTTQYF.

This clonotype was seen repeatedly, ten times or more. This rearrangement joins TRBV5-1 to TRBJ1-1, with D uncertain. In germline, CDR1 is SGHRS, CDR2 YFSETQ. The germline V and J ends were trimmed by 1 base and 0 bases, with 7 bases remaining between them. The CDR3 contains 14 residues. CDR3 loop: CASSLTSLNTEAFF. The CDR3 region has the DNA TGCGCCAGCAGCTTGACATCCTTGAACACTGAAGCTTTCTTT. Together with reference TRBV5-1 and TRBJ1-1, the CDR3 gives the full variable domain: KAGVTQTPRYLIKTRGQQVTLSCSPISGHRSVSWYQQTPGQGLQFLFEYFSETQRNKGNFPGRFSGRQFSNSRSEMNVSTLELGDSALYLCASSLTSLNTEAFFGQGTRLTVV.

This clonotype was recorded at least ten times. The chain is built from TRBV5-1 and TRBJ2-6; no reliable D call. The V gene lost 0 bases and the J gene lost 0 bases, with 7 bases spanning the gap. The germline V gene has CDR1 SGHRS and CDR2 YFSETQ. The CDR3 consists of 16 residues. As DNA, the CDR3 is TGCGCCAGCAGCTTGGGCCTACTCTCTGGGGCCAACGTCCTGACTTTC. The encoded protein is CASSLGLLSGANVLTF.

This clonotype was seen ten or more times. The chain is built from TRBV3-1 and TRBJ2-7; 8 bases fit TRBD1. Germline assignment: CDR1 LGHDT and CDR2 YNNKEL (reference sequence). The CDR3 runs 13 residues. J was trimmed by 4 bases and V by 2 bases; bases with no gene match: 1. CDR3 nucleotide sequence: TGTGCCAGCAGCCAACAGGGGGCTTACGAGCAGTACTTC. Its translation is CASSQQGAYEQYF.

In this sample, this clonotype turned up many times. The V call is TRBV5-1, the J call TRBJ1-1; maybe TRBD1 (5 bases). This CDR3 region has 13 residues. CDR1 and CDR2 (germline): SGHRS, YFSETQ. Trimming took off 0 bases at V and 6 bases at J, with 9 bases between the two ends. The CDR3 coding sequence is TGCGCCAGCAGCTTGGCGGGGGACTCTGAAGCTTTCTTT. Residues: CASSLAGDSEAFF.

With regard to this clonotype: This sequence may be a read error, since a much larger clone differs from it by one base. The chain combines TRBV20-1 with TRBJ1-5; D gene ambiguous. Germline lookup yields CDR1 DFQATT and CDR2 SNEGSKA (reference sequence). CDR3 length: 13 residues. CDR3 protein: CSAGAGSNQPQNF. CDR3 DNA sequence: TGCAGTGCTGGAGCGGGGTCTAATCAGCCCCAGAATTTT.

This clonotype occurred many times. Just one base apart from a much larger clone, this may be a read error. The chain recombines TRBV5-1 with TRBJ1-1, with D unclear. CDR3 length: 14 residues. CDR1 SGHRS and CDR2 YFSETQ come from the germline V gene. CDR3: CASSLDEGNPEAFF. The CDR3 coding sequence is TGCGCCAGCAGCCTAGACGAAGGGAACCCTGAAGCTTTCTTT.

In this sample, this clonotype turned up many times. The J gene is TRBJ2-7, the V gene TRBV5-1; D is possibly TRBD1 (6 bases). Germline V gene lookup returns CDR1 SGHRS and CDR2 YFSETQ. CDR3 size: 15 residues. The ends were cut back, 4 bases at V and 1 base at J, with 15 bases in the middle. CDR3 in DNA: TGCGCCAGCAGCCCGACCGGGACACCGTCCTACGAGCAGTACTTC. Encoded protein: CASSPTGTPSYEQYF.